The 7 T cell receptor beta chains below were found in one sample sequenced in a study of T cell changes during pregnancy in multiple sclerosis. The method was immunoSEQ multiplex PCR; TCRdb's version includes in-frame clones alone and lacks a portion of them. Of under 45,000 clones in the sample, around 90% were seen once. Specimen: CD4+ T cells from peripheral blood mononuclear cells, collected in the first trimester of pregnancy. These receptors were obtained from a female donor with multiple sclerosis, enrolled in a pregnancy study.

CDR3 amino acids: CASSNRVFNTEAFF. DNA for the CDR3: TGTGCCAGCAGTAACAGGGTCTTTAACACTGAAGCTTTCTTT. V is TRBV28 and J is TRBJ1-1, with D maybe TRBD1 (6 bases). This CDR3 spans 14 amino acids. Looked up from germline, CDR1 is MDHEN and CDR2 is SYDVKM. V gave up 5 bases and J gave up 2 bases, with 12 bases separating them.

This clone appeared once. The chain couples TRBV28 to TRBJ1-2; D is unresolved. Per germline, CDR1 MDHEN and CDR2 SYDVKM. Trimming took 2 bases from V and 4 from J, leaving 5 bases between them. This CDR3 has 12 residues. CDR3: CASSLQAYGYTF. The CDR3 DNA reads as TGTGCCAGCAGTTTACAGGCCTATGGCTACACCTTC.

The genes are TRBV10-3 and TRBJ1-6; TRBD1 might be the D (5 bases). Germline-derived CDR1 and CDR2 are ENHRY and SYGVKD. The ends were cut back, 11 bases at V and 8 bases at J, with 16 bases in the middle. The CDR3 has 13 amino acids. The CDR3 DNA reads as TGTGCCCTCGGGTCAGGGCCTGATTCACCCCTCCACTTT. This gives the protein CALGSGPDSPLHF.

The rearrangement links TRBV11-2 to TRBJ1-4; a possible D gene is TRBD1 (5 bases). Trimming left V 1 base short and J 7 bases short, with 10 bases between. Germline V gives CDR1 SGHAT, CDR2 FQNNGV. There are 14 residues in the CDR3. CDR3 sequence (DNA): TGTGCCAGCAGCTTAGGGGGCGTTGGTGAAAAACTGTTTTTT. It encodes CASSLGGVGEKLFF.

This clone was seen only once. The genes are TRBV19 and TRBJ2-1; 11 positions match TRBD2. V was clipped by 6 bases and J by 5 bases; unmatched bases: 3. This CDR3 region has 14 residues. Germline V gene sequence: CDR1 LNHDA, CDR2 SQIVND (reference sequence). Here the CDR3 reads CASRGLADHNEQFF. For the CDR3, the DNA is TGTGCCAGTAGGGGACTAGCGGACCACAATGAGCAGTTCTTC.

DNA for the CDR3: TGTGCCAGCAGCGTAGGGGCTAGCGGATACAATGAGCAGTTCTTC. It translates to CASSVGASGYNEQFF. The chain combines TRBV9 with TRBJ2-1; 7 bases match TRBD2. J was trimmed by 4 bases and V by 0 bases; bases with no gene match: 4. Germline V gives CDR1 SGDLS, CDR2 YYNGEE. The CDR3 length is 15 residues.

This chain links TRBV30 with TRBJ2-5, with TRBD2 matching 8 bases. This CDR3 is built from 17 residues. Per germline, CDR1 GTSNPN and CDR2 SVGIG (reference sequence). J was trimmed by 3 bases and V by 0 bases; bases with no gene match: 12. DNA of the CDR3: TGTGCCTGGAGTGTACGGGGGGGGCGCACAGGGAAAGAGACCCAGTACTTC. Its protein product is CAWSVRGGRTGKETQYF.